These 11 T cell receptor beta chains were all obtained from the same sample, sequenced in a study of T cell repertoires in cytomegalovirus infection. One entry per CDR3 protein results from TCRdb running MiXCR on the reads. The table includes approximately 730,000 distinct CDR3 sequences, around a third detected once. No cognate antigen is known for these TCRs. The sequenced sample was cultured PBMCs, obtained from culture after CMV antigen stimulation. These receptors originate from a human donor in good health (CMV status not recorded). Some clones in this sample may be carry-over from other donors' samples.

The sample holds many counts of this clonotype. The genes are TRBV7-2 and TRBJ1-6, with D maybe TRBD1 (5 bases). Trimming took off 5 bases at V and 7 bases at J, with 12 bases between the two ends. In germline, CDR1 is SGHTA, CDR2 FQGNSA. The length of the CDR3 is 14 residues. CDR3 coding DNA: TGTGCCAGCAGCCCTAGAAGGGGAAATTCACCCCTCCACTTT. Protein sequence: CASSPRRGNSPLHF. Combining the CDR3 with reference TRBV7-2 and TRBJ1-6 gives the whole variable domain GAGVSQSPSNKVTEKGKDVELRCDPISGHTALYWYRQSLGQGLEFLIYFQGNSAPDKSGLPSDRFSAERTGGSVSTLTIQRTQQEDSAVYLCASSPRRGNSPLHFGNGTRLTVT.

The chain links TRBV20-1 to TRBJ2-7; D not resolved. CDR3 length: 12 residues. Trimming shortened V by 6 bases and J by 6 bases, and 15 bases separated the two germline ends. Germline CDR1 reads DFQATT; CDR2 reads SNEGSKA (reference sequence). This CDR3 reads CSAPGQVGEQYF. The CDR3 DNA sequence: TGCAGTGCCCCCGGGCAGGTCGGCGAGCAGTACTTC.

V usage is TRBV19 and J usage is TRBJ2-1; 8 positions match TRBD1. Unmatched junction bases numbered 10, after V lost 4 bases and J lost 5 bases. This CDR3 region has 16 residues. Germline V lookup: CDR1 LNHDA, CDR2 SQIVND (reference sequence). CDR3 amino acids: CASSRTDRAVNNEQFF. DNA of the CDR3: TGTGCCAGTAGTAGAACGGACAGGGCTGTAAACAATGAGCAGTTCTTC.

V is TRBV2 and J is TRBJ2-2; 7 bases fit TRBD1. Germline CDR1 SNHLY, CDR2 FYNNEI. V trimming: 9 bases; J trimming: 9 bases; junction bases outside the gene matches: 13. This CDR3 contains 14 residues. Here the CDR3 reads CASLLGDSNRELFF. The CDR3 DNA reads TGTGCCAGTCTTTTGGGGGACAGCAACCGGGAGCTGTTTTTT.

The rearrangement links TRBV11-2 to TRBJ1-5; TRBD1 matches 8 bases. Germline V CDR1 and CDR2: SGHAT, FQNNGV. J lost 7 bases, V lost 0 bases, and 5 bases had no gene match. The CDR3 runs to 15 residues. In DNA form, the CDR3 reads TGTGCCAGCAGCTTAGATTCAGGGGGCGGGCAGCCCCAGCATTTT. Its protein product is CASSLDSGGGQPQHF. The variable domain in full, with the rest retrieved from reference TRBV11-2 and TRBJ1-5, is EAGVAQSPRYKIIEKRQSVAFWCNPISGHATLYWYQQILGQGPKLLIQFQNNGVVDDSQLPKDRFSAERLKGVDSTLKIQPAKLEDSAVYLCASSLDSGGGQPQHFGDGTRLSIL.

The chain couples TRBV7-2 to TRBJ1-3, with TRBD1 matching over 7 bases. V shed 5 bases and J 9 bases; nucleotides not matched to a gene: 7. The CDR3 extends over 13 amino acids. Looked up from germline, CDR1 is SGHTA and CDR2 is FQGNSA. In DNA, the CDR3 is TGTGCCAGCAGCATACGACAGGGCAGCACCATATATTTT. It encodes CASSIRQGSTIYF. The entire variable domain, with the rest obtained from reference TRBV7-2 and TRBJ1-3, is as follows: GAGVSQSPSNKVTEKGKDVELRCDPISGHTALYWYRQSLGQGLEFLIYFQGNSAPDKSGLPSDRFSAERTGGSVSTLTIQRTQQEDSAVYLCASSIRQGSTIYFGEGSWLTVV.

This clonotype was observed a handful of times. V is TRBV6-4 and J is TRBJ2-1; 10 bases agree with TRBD2. The germline gives CDR1 MRHNA, CDR2 SNTAGT. V was clipped by 5 bases and J by 9 bases; unmatched bases: 13. The CDR3 sequence is 16 residues long. The CDR3 DNA reads as TGTGCCAGCAGTTGGATAGCGGGAGGACCGCGGGGTGAGCAGTTCTTC. Translated, it gives CASSWIAGGPRGEQFF.

The chain uses TRBV7-2 and TRBJ1-5; 8 nucleotides match TRBD1. J was trimmed by 5 bases and V by 6 bases; bases with no gene match: 9. CDR3 size: 15 residues. Germline V CDR1 and CDR2: SGHTA, FQGNSA. CDR3 region: CASSSIDRGDQPQHF. DNA of the CDR3: TGTGCCAGCAGTTCCATCGACAGGGGAGATCAGCCCCAGCATTTT.

The rearrangement joins TRBV6-1 to TRBJ1-5; D is undetermined. The length of the CDR3 is 13 residues. CDR1 and CDR2 from the germline V gene are MNHNS and SASEGT. The ends were cut back, 7 bases at V and 0 bases at J, with 7 bases in the middle. CDR3 in DNA: TGTGCCAGCACGCCGAATAGCAATCAGCCCCAGCATTTT. It specifies CASTPNSNQPQHF.

CDR3 region: CSARDGSRGYTDTQYF. The CDR3 nucleotides read TGCAGTGCTAGAGATGGAAGCAGGGGTTACACAGATACGCAGTATTTT. The genes are TRBV20-1 and TRBJ2-3; a weak D match, TRBD1 (6 bases). V gave up 0 bases and J gave up 2 bases, with 15 bases separating them. Per the germline V gene, CDR1 is DFQATT and CDR2 is SNEGSKA (reference sequence). The CDR3 consists of 16 residues.

This clonotype was picked up a small number of times. The J gene is TRBJ1-1, the V gene TRBV7-8; 11 bases align to TRBD1. V was clipped by 2 bases and J by 4 bases; unmatched bases: 9. Germline CDR1 is SGHVS and CDR2 is FQNEAQ. This CDR3 is built from 17 residues. The CDR3 bases are TGTGCCAGCAGCTTACCCCCACCGGGACAGGGGGGCACTGAAGCTTTCTTT. As protein: CASSLPPPGQGGTEAFF.